The 8 T cell receptor beta chains reported below all come from one sample, sequenced in a study of blood T cell repertoires in COVID-19. Sequenced by immunoSEQ multiplex PCR; TCRdb stores in-frame clones only, minus some. The data hold 200,000 to 300,000 clones, with around four fifths observed a single time. Source material: peripheral blood. All receptors come from a woman aged 55 to 70 with active or convalescent COVID-19.

The chain recombines TRBV7-2 with TRBJ1-2; 7 bases line up with TRBD1. Trimming cost V 5 bases and J 8 bases; bases outside gene matches: 8. Germline CDR1 reads SGHTA; CDR2 reads FQGNSA. CDR3 length equals 13 residues. CDR3 nucleotide sequence: TGTGCCAGCAGCAAAACAGGGGCTGGGGGCTACACCTTC. Translation gives CASSKTGAGGYTF. The full variable domain, in which reference TRBV7-2 and TRBJ1-2 provide the parts outside the CDR3, is GAGVSQSPSNKVTEKGKDVELRCDPISGHTALYWYRQSLGQGLEFLIYFQGNSAPDKSGLPSDRFSAERTGGSVSTLTIQRTQQEDSAVYLCASSKTGAGGYTFGSGTRLTVV.

This clone was detected once. This chain links TRBV7-3 with TRBJ2-4; TRBD1 agrees at 9 bases. CDR1 SGHTA and CDR2 FQGTGA come from the germline V gene. Trimming at V came to 3 bases and at J to 3 bases, leaving 9 bases not matched to a gene. The CDR3 is made up of 17 amino acids. CDR3 sequence reads: CASSFSERTGVKNIQYF. In nucleotides, the CDR3 is TGTGCCAGCAGCTTTTCGGAAAGGACAGGGGTCAAAAACATTCAGTACTTC.

V is TRBV9 and J is TRBJ2-1, with 10 bases aligning to TRBD2. CDR1 is SGDLS, CDR2 YYNGEE, per germline. Unmatched junction bases numbered 5, after V lost 3 bases and J lost 5 bases. The CDR3 contains 15 residues. The CDR3 protein is CASSAGLAEHNEQFF. The CDR3 DNA reads as TGTGCCAGCAGCGCTGGACTAGCGGAGCACAATGAGCAGTTCTTC.

The chain combines TRBV12-3 or TRBV12-4 with TRBJ1-1; unclear D gene. This CDR3 is 11 amino acids long. The V and J ends lost 4 bases and 11 bases respectively, with 11 bases between them. CDR3 protein: CASSSMGRAFF. CDR3 DNA sequence: TGTGCCAGCAGTTCTATGGGGAGGGCTTTCTTT.

The rearrangement links TRBV3-1 (or the pseudogene TRBV3-2) to TRBJ2-1, with a possible D match to TRBD2 (5 bases). V was clipped by 0 bases and J by 0 bases, with 6 bases between them. The CDR3 has 15 amino acids. Germline V gene lookup returns CDR1 LGHDT and CDR2 YNNKEL (reference sequence). CDR3 DNA: TGTGCCAGCAGCCAAGATCGGGACTCCTACAATGAGCAGTTCTTC. Amino acids: CASSQDRDSYNEQFF.

This sequence joins TRBV6-5 and TRBJ1-3; D is possibly TRBD1 (5 bases). Germline V gene sequence: CDR1 MNHEY, CDR2 SVGAGI. V was cut by 0 bases and J by 8 bases, with 14 bases left in between. The CDR3 spans 15 residues. CDR3 nucleotides: TGTGCCAGCAGTTACTCGTCCGGCAGGGCGGACACCATATATTTT. Amino acid sequence: CASSYSSGRADTIYF.

V usage is TRBV19 and J usage is TRBJ1-5, with TRBD1 matching over 11 bases. Germline V gives CDR1 LNHDA, CDR2 SQIVND (reference sequence). The CDR3 is made up of 17 amino acids. V lost 6 bases and J lost 2; bases outside the gene matches: 9. The CDR3 region is CASSPGQGALGNQPQHF. The CDR3 DNA follows: TGTGCCAGTAGCCCCGGACAGGGGGCGCTTGGCAATCAGCCCCAGCATTTT.

J is TRBJ2-7 and V is TRBV29-1; TRBD1 is a possible D gene (5 bases). This CDR3 is 13 amino acids long. V lost 3 bases, J lost 0 bases, and 9 bases lay in between. Germline assignment: CDR1 SQVTM and CDR2 ANQGSEA. CDR3 DNA: TGCAGCGTTGATCAGGGTAGCTCCTACGAGCAGTACTTC. Translation: CSVDQGSSYEQYF.